A selection of T cell receptor beta chains follows, all from one sample in a study of human T cells and chemical hapten exposure. TCRdb itself ran the RACE reads through MiXCR, one entry per CDR3 protein. There are 250,000 to 300,000 distinct CDR3 sequences in the sample; about 7.7% occur only once, and more than 0.95% lies in the top ten. Sequenced material: whole blood, taken in connection with sensitization to the hapten diphenylcyclopropenone (DPC). The receptor source for this set is a man between 18 and 29 years old with alopecia areata. Some clones in this sample may be carry-over from other donors' samples. CDR3s include the opening cysteine and the closing phenylalanine or tryptophan. Fields, in order: clone size, CDR3 length, V gene, D gene, J gene, CDR3 DNA, CDR3 protein. A D gene is named only where the DNA matches it firmly. Expanded clones get a size class; other rows say once, few or many, or leave the size out.

many	15	TRBV11-2	TRBD2	TRBJ2-3	TGTGCCAGCAGCTTGTCTAGCGGGAGCACAGATACGCAGTATTTT	CASSLSSGSTDTQYF
-	15	TRBV5-5	TRBD1	TRBJ1-6	TGTGCCAGCAGCTTGGGACAGGGGACTCGGTCACCCCTCCACTTT	CASSLGQGTRSPLHF
few	15	TRBV28	-	TRBJ1-4	TGTGCCAGCAGTCGTTCCCGGGACACCCGGCCGAAACTGTTTTTT	CASSRSRDTRPKLFF
few	12	TRBV11-1	-	TRBJ2-3	TGTGCCAGCAGCCGTAAGGGGGGTACGCAGTATTTT	CASSRKGGTQYF
many	11	TRBV29-1	-	TRBJ2-7	TGCAGCGTTGAAGCGCGCTACGAGCAGTACTTC	CSVEARYEQYF
many	14	TRBV4-3	-	TRBJ2-7	TGCGCCAGCAGCCAACAACCGGGATCCTACGAGCAGTACTTC	CASSQQPGSYEQYF
many	15	TRBV6-2/TRBV6-3	-	TRBJ1-1	TGTGCCAGCAGTTACTCCACTTACAGATACACTGAAGCTTTCTTT	CASSYSTYRYTEAFF
many	15	TRBV9	TRBD2	TRBJ2-5	TGTGCCAGCAGCCTAGTAGCGGGGGGCCAAGAGACCCAGTACTTC	CASSLVAGGQETQYF
few	14	TRBV7-9	-	TRBJ1-2	TGTGCCAGCAGCTTAGCGTACGGACACCCGAGCTACACCTTC	CASSLAYGHPSYTF
few	15	TRBV12-3/TRBV12-4	-	TRBJ2-6	TGTGCCAGCAGTTTATCAGGGCCCGGGGCCAACGTCCTGACTTTC	CASSLSGPGANVLTF
-	15	TRBV10-3	TRBD1	TRBJ2-4	TGTGCCATCAGCGTGGGACAGATAGCCAAAAACATTCAGTACTTC	CAISVGQIAKNIQYF
few	13	TRBV4-2	-	TRBJ2-1	TGTGCCAGCAGCCAACCACGCCGGGAGGAGCAGTTCTTC	CASSQPRREEQFF
many	13	TRBV7-9	-	TRBJ1-3	TGTGCCAGCAGCGTACAGGAGCAGGACACCATATATTTT	CASSVQEQDTIYF
-	15	TRBV5-1	-	TRBJ2-1	TGCGCCAGCAGCTTGGGGGCAGGGGTCCAAGCTGAGCAGTTCTTC	CASSLGAGVQAEQFF
few	15	TRBV6-2/TRBV6-3	-	TRBJ2-5	TGTGCCAGCAAGTGGCAGGATCGGGGCCAAGAGACCCAGTACTTC	CASKWQDRGQETQYF
many	18	TRBV7-2	TRBD2	TRBJ2-5	TGTGCCAGCAGCTTAGCTTCAGTGCTAGCGGGAGAACAAGAGACCCAGTACTTC	CASSLASVLAGEQETQYF
many	14	TRBV20-1	TRBD1	TRBJ2-7	TGCAGTGCTCGACGACAGGGCCTCTCCTACGAGCAGTACTTC	CSARRQGLSYEQYF
many	15	TRBV28	-	TRBJ2-4	TGTGCCAGCAGTTTTGGCAGACTAGCCAAAAACATTCAGTACTTC	CASSFGRLAKNIQYF
many	15	TRBV7-2	-	TRBJ1-2	TGTGCCAGCACCCTTTTTTTGGACCGCAACTATGGCTACACCTTC	CASTLFLDRNYGYTF
-	12	TRBV6-5	-	TRBJ2-1	TGTGCCAGCAGCGTATTGGGGGGTAAGCAGTTCTTC	CASSVLGGKQFF
many	12	TRBV6-7	-	TRBJ2-3	TGTGCCAGCGGGGGGGGCAATGTTACGCAGTATTTT	CASGGGNVTQYF
-	15	TRBV2	-	TRBJ2-2	TGTGCCAGCGTGGACCTGCTCCAGAACACCGGGGAGCTGTTTTTT	CASVDLLQNTGELFF
-	17	TRBV27	-	TRBJ2-6	TGTGCCAGCAGTACGACTGGTTCCCTCTCTGGGGCCAACGTCCTGACTTTC	CASSTTGSLSGANVLTF
many	15	TRBV3-1	-	TRBJ2-5	TGTGCCAGCAGCCAAACCTGGGGGCCTACGGAGACCCAGTACTTC	CASSQTWGPTETQYF
many	15	TRBV5-1	TRBD2	TRBJ2-1	TGCGCCAGCAGGTCGGTAGCGGGGACTAACAATGAGCAGTTCTTC	CASRSVAGTNNEQFF
few	16	TRBV5-1	-	TRBJ1-6	TGCGCCAGCAGCTTGGAGTCGTCAGGGTATAATTCACCCCTCCACTTT	CASSLESSGYNSPLHF
-	13	TRBV20-1	-	TRBJ1-4	TGCAGTGTAAGGGGGGGCTGGGATGAAAAACTGTTTTTT	CSVRGGWDEKLFF
few	13	TRBV4-1	-	TRBJ2-1	TGCGCCAGCAGCCAGGCGAGGGGAGATGAGCAGTTCTTC	CASSQARGDEQFF
many	15	TRBV5-1	-	TRBJ1-6	TGCGCCAGCAGCTTGAATAGGGGTTTGAATTCACCCCTCCACTTT	CASSLNRGLNSPLHF
-	15	TRBV11-3	-	TRBJ2-3	TGTGCCAGCAGCTTCGGTTCCCCGGGAACAGATACGCAGTATTTT	CASSFGSPGTDTQYF
few	14	TRBV7-9	-	TRBJ2-3	TGTGCCAGCAGCATACGGATAAGCACAGATACGCAGTATTTT	CASSIRISTDTQYF
many	13	TRBV6-1	-	TRBJ2-7	TGTGCCAGCAGATCAGGGATATCCCACGAGCAGTACTTC	CASRSGISHEQYF
few	15	TRBV6-2/TRBV6-3	TRBD2	TRBJ2-5	TGTGCCAGCAGTTTAGCGGGCGATATTCAAGAGACCCAGTACTTC	CASSLAGDIQETQYF
few	11	TRBV29-1	-	TRBJ1-1	TGCAGCGTTGCAGGGGCGGGTGAAGCTTTCTTT	CSVAGAGEAFF
few	15	TRBV9	-	TRBJ1-2	TGTGCCAGCAGCGTAGGAGGGCCGGGACCCTATGGCTACACCTTC	CASSVGGPGPYGYTF
few	13	TRBV5-1	-	TRBJ1-1	TGCGCCAGCAGCTTGGGGTCCCGTTCCGGGGCTTTCTTT	CASSLGSRSGAFF
-	14	TRBV20-1	-	TRBJ1-1	TGCAGTGCTAGAGTTCCGGGGGCTCTGGCTGAAGCTTTCTTT	CSARVPGALAEAFF
few	17	TRBV6-5	-	TRBJ2-3	TGTGCCAGCAGTTACTCGAATCCCACTGCTAGCACAGATACGCAGTATTTT	CASSYSNPTASTDTQYF
few	13	TRBV2	-	TRBJ2-3	TGTGCCAGCAGTGATCCAGTCTTATATACGCAGTATTTT	CASSDPVLYTQYF
few	16	TRBV6-5	TRBD1	TRBJ2-2	TGTGCCAGCCGGGCCGTGGGGACAGAGAACACCGGGGAGCTGTTTTTT	CASRAVGTENTGELFF
few	15	TRBV6-1	-	TRBJ1-5	TGTGCCAGCAGAAGCGCCGACAGGCCCAATCAGCCCCAGCATTTT	CASRSADRPNQPQHF
few	14	TRBV12-3/TRBV12-4	-	TRBJ2-7	TGTGCCAGCAGTTTGACAGCGCTTGCCTACGAGCAGTACTTC	CASSLTALAYEQYF
few	16	TRBV6-5	TRBD1	TRBJ2-2	TGTGCCAGCAGTCGGGGACAGGGCAAAGGGGCCGGGGAGCTGTTTTTT	CASSRGQGKGAGELFF
few	12	TRBV20-1	TRBD1	TRBJ1-4	TGCAGTGTCCCGGACAGGCTCGAAAAACTGTTTTTT	CSVPDRLEKLFF
few	12	TRBV5-6	-	TRBJ1-1	TGTGCCAGCAGCGCCGACTACGGGGCAGCTTTCTTT	CASSADYGAAFF
few	15	TRBV5-1	TRBD1	TRBJ2-1	TGCGCCAGCAGCTCCGGACAGGGGATATACAATGAGCAGTTCTTC	CASSSGQGIYNEQFF